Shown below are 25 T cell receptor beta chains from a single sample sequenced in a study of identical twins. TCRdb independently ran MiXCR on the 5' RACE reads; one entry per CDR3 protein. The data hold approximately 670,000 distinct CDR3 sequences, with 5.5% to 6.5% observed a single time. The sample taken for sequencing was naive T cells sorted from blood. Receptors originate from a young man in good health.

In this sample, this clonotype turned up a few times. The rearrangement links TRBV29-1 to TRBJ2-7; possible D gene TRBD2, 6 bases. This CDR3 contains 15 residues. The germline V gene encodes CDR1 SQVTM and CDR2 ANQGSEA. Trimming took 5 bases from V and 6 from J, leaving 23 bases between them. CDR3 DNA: TGCAGCGTTCTGGAGGTTGGTCTAGCGAGGGGCGAGCAGTACTTC. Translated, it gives CSVLEVGLARGEQYF.

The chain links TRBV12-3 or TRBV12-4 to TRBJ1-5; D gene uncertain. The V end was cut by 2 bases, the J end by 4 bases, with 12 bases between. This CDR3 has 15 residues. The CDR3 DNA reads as TGTGCCAGCAGTTTACGGCAGATGGGTAATCAGCCCCAGCATTTT. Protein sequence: CASSLRQMGNQPQHF.

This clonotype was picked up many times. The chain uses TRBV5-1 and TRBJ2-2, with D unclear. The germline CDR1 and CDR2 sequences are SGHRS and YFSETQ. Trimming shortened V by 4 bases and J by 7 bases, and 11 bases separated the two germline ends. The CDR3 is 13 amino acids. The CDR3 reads CASSEVFSGELFF. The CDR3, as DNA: TGCGCCAGCAGCGAGGTTTTCAGCGGGGAGCTGTTTTTT.

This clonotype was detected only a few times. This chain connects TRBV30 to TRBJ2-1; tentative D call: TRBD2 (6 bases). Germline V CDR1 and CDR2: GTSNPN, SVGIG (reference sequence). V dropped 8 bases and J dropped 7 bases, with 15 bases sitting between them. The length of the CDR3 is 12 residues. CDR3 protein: CAGGGTGNEQFF. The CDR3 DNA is TGTGCCGGCGGCGGGACGGGGAATGAGCAGTTCTTC.

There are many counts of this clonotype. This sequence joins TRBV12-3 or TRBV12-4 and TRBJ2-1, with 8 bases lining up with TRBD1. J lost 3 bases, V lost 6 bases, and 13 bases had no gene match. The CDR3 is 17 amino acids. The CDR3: CASSSSTGDKIYNEQFF. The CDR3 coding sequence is TGTGCCAGCAGCTCGTCGACAGGGGATAAGATCTACAATGAGCAGTTCTTC.

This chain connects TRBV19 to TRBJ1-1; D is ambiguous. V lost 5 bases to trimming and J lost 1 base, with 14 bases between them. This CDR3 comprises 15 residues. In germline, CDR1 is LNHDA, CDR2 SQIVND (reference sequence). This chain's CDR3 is CASSAPWQQNTEAFF. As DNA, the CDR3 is TGTGCCAGTAGTGCCCCTTGGCAGCAGAACACTGAAGCTTTCTTT.

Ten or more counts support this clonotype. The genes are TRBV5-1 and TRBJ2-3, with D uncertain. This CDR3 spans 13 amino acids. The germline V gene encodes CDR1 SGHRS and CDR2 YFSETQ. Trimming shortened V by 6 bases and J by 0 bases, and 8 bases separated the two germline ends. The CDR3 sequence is CASKERSTDTQYF. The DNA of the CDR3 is TGCGCCAGCAAAGAACGAAGCACAGATACGCAGTATTTT.

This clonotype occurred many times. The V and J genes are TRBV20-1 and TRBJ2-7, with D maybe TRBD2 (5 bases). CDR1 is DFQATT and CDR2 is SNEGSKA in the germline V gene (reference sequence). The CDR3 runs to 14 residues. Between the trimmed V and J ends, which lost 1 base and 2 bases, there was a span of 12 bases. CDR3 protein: CSARGRLGAYEQYF. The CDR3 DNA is TGCAGTGCTAGAGGTCGTCTCGGGGCCTACGAGCAGTACTTC.

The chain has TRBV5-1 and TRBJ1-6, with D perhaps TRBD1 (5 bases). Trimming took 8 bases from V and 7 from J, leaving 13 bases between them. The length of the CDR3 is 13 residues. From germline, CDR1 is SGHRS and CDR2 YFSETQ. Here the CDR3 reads CASKTEPNSPLHF. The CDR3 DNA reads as TGCGCCAGTAAGACAGAACCAAATTCACCCCTCCACTTT.

In DNA form, the CDR3 reads TGCAGTGCTCGCCGGGGTGGAAACACCATATATTTT. Translating gives CSARRGGNTIYF. This chain uses TRBV20-1 with TRBJ1-3; D is unresolved. Germline CDR1 DFQATT, CDR2 SNEGSKA (reference sequence). The CDR3 loop spans 12 amino acids. V was pared by 5 bases and J by 3 bases, with 8 bases between.

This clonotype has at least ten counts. The CDR3 protein is CASSLEGGGLGEQYF. The CDR3 DNA reads as TGTGCCAGCAGCTTAGAGGGAGGGGGGCTCGGCGAGCAGTACTTC. The chain joins TRBV7-2 to TRBJ2-7, with D maybe TRBD2 (7 bases). Germline lookup yields CDR1 SGHTA and CDR2 FQGNSA. Trimming removed 1 base at V and 6 bases at J, with 16 bases between. This CDR3 contains 15 residues.

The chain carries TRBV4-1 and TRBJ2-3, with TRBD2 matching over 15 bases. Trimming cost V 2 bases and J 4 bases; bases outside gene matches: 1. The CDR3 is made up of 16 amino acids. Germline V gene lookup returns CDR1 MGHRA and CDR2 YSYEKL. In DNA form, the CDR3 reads TGCGCCAGCAGCCAACGGACTAGCGGGAGGGCAGATACGCAGTATTTT. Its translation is CASSQRTSGRADTQYF.

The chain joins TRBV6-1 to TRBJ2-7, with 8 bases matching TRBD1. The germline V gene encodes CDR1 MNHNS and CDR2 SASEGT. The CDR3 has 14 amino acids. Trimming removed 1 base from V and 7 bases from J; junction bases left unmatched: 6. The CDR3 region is CASSEGQGAREQYV. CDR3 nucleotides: TGTGCCAGCAGTGAAGGTCAGGGGGCGCGGGAGCAGTACGTC.

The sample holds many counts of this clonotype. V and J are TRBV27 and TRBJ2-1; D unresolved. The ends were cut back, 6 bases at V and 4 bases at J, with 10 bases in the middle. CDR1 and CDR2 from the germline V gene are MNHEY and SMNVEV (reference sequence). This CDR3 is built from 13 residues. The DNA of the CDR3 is TGTGCCAGCAGCTTCCGGCTATACAATGAGCAGTTCTTC. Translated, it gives CASSFRLYNEQFF.

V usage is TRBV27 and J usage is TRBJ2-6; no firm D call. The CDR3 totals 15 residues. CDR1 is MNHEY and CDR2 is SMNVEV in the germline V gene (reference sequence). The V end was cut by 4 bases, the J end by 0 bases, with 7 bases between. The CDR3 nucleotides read TGTGCCAGCAGTTGGTATAACTCTGGGGCCAACGTCCTGACTTTC. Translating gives CASSWYNSGANVLTF.

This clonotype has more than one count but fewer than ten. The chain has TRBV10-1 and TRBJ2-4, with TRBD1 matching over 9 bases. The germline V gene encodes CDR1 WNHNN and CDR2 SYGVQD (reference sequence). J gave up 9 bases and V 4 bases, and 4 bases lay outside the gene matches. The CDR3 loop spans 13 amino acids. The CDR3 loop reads CASSGTGDVIQYF. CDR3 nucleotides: TGCGCCAGCAGTGGGACAGGGGACGTCATTCAGTACTTC.

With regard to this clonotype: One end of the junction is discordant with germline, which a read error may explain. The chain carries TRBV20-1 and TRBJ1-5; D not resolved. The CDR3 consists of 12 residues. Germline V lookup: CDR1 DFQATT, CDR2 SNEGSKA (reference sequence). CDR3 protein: CRNLVPNHPQHF. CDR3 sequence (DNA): TGCAGAAATCTTGTCCCGAATCATCCCCAGCATTTT.

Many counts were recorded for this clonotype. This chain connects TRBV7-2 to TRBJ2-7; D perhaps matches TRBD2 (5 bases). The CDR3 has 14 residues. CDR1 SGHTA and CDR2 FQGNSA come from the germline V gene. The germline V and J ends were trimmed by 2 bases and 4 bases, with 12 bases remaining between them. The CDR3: CASSLWGTGYEQYF. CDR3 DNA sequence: TGTGCCAGCAGCTTATGGGGTACGGGGTACGAGCAGTACTTC.

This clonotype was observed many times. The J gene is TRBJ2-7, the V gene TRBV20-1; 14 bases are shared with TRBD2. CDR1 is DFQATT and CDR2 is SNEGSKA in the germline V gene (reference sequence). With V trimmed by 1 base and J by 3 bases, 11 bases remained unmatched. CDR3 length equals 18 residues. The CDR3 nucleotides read TGCAGTGCTAGAGGGCGAAGGATAGGGACTAGCGGGAGCTACGAGCAGTACGTC. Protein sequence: CSARGRRIGTSGSYEQYV.

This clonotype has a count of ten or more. The DNA for the CDR3 is TGCAGTGCTAGAAGTGGGACAGGGGGGACTGAAGCTTTCTTT. This translates into CSARSGTGGTEAFF. J is TRBJ1-1 and V is TRBV20-1, with 11 positions matching TRBD1. CDR3 size: 14 residues. With 2 bases clipped from V and 5 bases from J, the junction kept 4 bases outside the gene matches. CDR1 and CDR2 (germline): DFQATT, SNEGSKA (reference sequence).

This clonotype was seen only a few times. The CDR3 region has the DNA TGTGCCAGCAGCTTGACTCTTGCCAATGAGCAGTTCTTC. This gives the protein CASSLTLANEQFF. This chain connects TRBV3-1 to TRBJ2-1; unclear D gene. V gave up 5 bases and J gave up 6 bases, with 11 bases separating them. This CDR3 contains 13 residues. In germline, CDR1 is LGHDT, CDR2 YNNKEL (reference sequence).

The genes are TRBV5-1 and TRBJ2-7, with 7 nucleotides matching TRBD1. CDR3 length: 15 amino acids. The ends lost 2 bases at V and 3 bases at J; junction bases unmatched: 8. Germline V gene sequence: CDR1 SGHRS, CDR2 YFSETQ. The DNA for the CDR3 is TGCGCCAGCAGCTTTGGGTCAGGGGGTCTCTACGAGCAGTACGTC. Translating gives CASSFGSGGLYEQYV.

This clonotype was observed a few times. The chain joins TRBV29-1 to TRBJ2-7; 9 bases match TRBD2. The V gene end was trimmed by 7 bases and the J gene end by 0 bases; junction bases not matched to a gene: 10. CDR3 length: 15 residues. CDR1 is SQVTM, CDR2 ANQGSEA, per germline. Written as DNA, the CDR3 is TGCAGCGCCGTTCTTGATAGCGGGAGCTCCTACGAGCAGTACTTC. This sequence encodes CSAVLDSGSSYEQYF.

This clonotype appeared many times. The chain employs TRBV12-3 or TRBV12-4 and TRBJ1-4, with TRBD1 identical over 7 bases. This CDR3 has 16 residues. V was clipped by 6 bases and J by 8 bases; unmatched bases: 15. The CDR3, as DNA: TGTGCCAGCAGACGAGGCGACAGGGTGCCGGGGGAAAAACTGTTTTTT. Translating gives CASRRGDRVPGEKLFF.

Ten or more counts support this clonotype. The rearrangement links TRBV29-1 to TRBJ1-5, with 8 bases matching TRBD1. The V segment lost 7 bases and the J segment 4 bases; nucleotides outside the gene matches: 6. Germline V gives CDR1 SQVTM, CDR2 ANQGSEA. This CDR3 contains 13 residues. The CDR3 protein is CSAGQGENQPQHF. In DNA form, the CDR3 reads TGCAGCGCCGGACAGGGCGAAAATCAGCCCCAGCATTTT.